This entry lists 31 T cell receptor beta chains sequenced from one sample in a study of beta chain features in type 1 diabetes. Reverse transcribing all isolated RNA meant expressed TCRB transcripts were sequenced. Data came from immunoSEQ multiplex PCR; TCRdb stores just in-frame clones and leaves some out. The repertoire holds roughly 380,000 clones, around a fifth seen once, with 0.044% in the top ten. The sequenced sample consisted of naive CD4+ T cells from blood. Receptor source: a young woman in good health.

The chain employs TRBV29-1 and TRBJ2-7; possibly TRBD2 for D (6 bases). This CDR3 region has 14 residues. CDR1 is SQVTM and CDR2 is ANQGSEA in the germline V gene. The V and J ends lost 4 bases and 0 bases respectively, with 13 bases between them. Here the CDR3 reads CSVVEGISSYEQYF. The CDR3 coding sequence is TGCAGCGTTGTGGAGGGGATCAGCTCCTACGAGCAGTACTTC.

The CDR3 sequence: CASSEEGIYNEQFF. The CDR3 DNA follows: TGTGCCAGCAGTGAGGAGGGGATTTACAATGAGCAGTTCTTC. The rearrangement joins TRBV2 to TRBJ2-1, with D possibly being TRBD2 (6 bases). Per the germline V gene, CDR1 is SNHLY and CDR2 is FYNNEI. V gave up 3 bases and J gave up 4 bases, with 10 bases separating them. The CDR3 spans 14 residues.

The CDR3 loop is CAISGQGGTYEQYF. DNA of the CDR3: TGTGCCATCAGTGGACAGGGGGGGACCTACGAGCAGTACTTC. This chain connects TRBV10-3 to TRBJ2-7, with 9 nucleotides matching TRBD1. From germline, CDR1 is ENHRY and CDR2 SYGVKD. The CDR3 loop spans 14 amino acids. V was pared by 4 bases and J by 2 bases, with 3 bases of the junction left unmatched.

The chain uses TRBV30 and TRBJ2-5; unclear D gene. V was pared by 1 base and J by 4 bases, with 10 bases between. This CDR3 is built from 13 residues. Germline CDR1 and CDR2: GTSNPN and SVGIG (reference sequence). The CDR3 region is CAWSDVGRETQYF. CDR3 nucleotides: TGTGCCTGGAGTGACGTGGGCAGAGAGACCCAGTACTTC.

Only a few counts were recorded for this clone. This sample also contains other DNA sequences that code for the same CDR3. This chain's CDR3 is CASSLGQTQETQYF. CDR3 DNA sequence: TGCGCCAGCAGCCTGGGACAGACTCAAGAGACCCAGTACTTC. The chain recombines TRBV5-1 with TRBJ2-5; 7 bases line up with TRBD1. Germline V gene lookup returns CDR1 SGHRS and CDR2 YFSETQ. The CDR3 has 14 residues. After removal of 4 bases from V and 2 bases from J, the junction contained 5 bases not matched to a gene.

This sequence joins TRBV9 and TRBJ2-5; 9 nucleotides align to TRBD1. There are 15 residues in the CDR3. The V segment lost 3 bases and the J segment 7 bases; nucleotides outside the gene matches: 10. Per the germline V gene, CDR1 is SGDLS and CDR2 is YYNGEE. CDR3 protein: CASSGPGQGYSTQYF. In DNA form, the CDR3 reads TGTGCCAGCAGCGGACCGGGACAGGGTTATTCGACCCAGTACTTC.

The chain uses TRBV7-9 and TRBJ1-2, with D hard to call. This CDR3 region has 12 residues. CDR1 and CDR2 from the germline V gene are SEHNR and FQNEAQ (reference sequence). V dropped 4 bases and J dropped 5 bases, with 8 bases sitting between them. CDR3 loop: CASSSLPYGYTF. CDR3 DNA: TGTGCCAGCAGCTCTCTCCCTTATGGCTACACCTTC.

This clone was seen only a few times. V and J are TRBV4-3 and TRBJ2-7, with a tentative D call TRBD2 (6 bases). Germline loops: CDR1 LGHNA, CDR2 YSLEER. The CDR3 runs 15 residues. V shed 3 bases and J shed 7 bases, with 19 bases lying between them. The chain's CDR3 is CASSQVAGGAREQYF. CDR3 in DNA: TGCGCCAGCAGCCAGGTCGCTGGCGGGGCCCGAGAGCAGTACTTC.

The CDR3 loop reads CASSPRQGGRFNEQFF. The CDR3 DNA sequence: TGTGCCAGCTCACCACGCCAAGGGGGTCGGTTCAATGAGCAGTTCTTC. This chain connects TRBV18 to TRBJ2-1, with D perhaps matching TRBD1 (6 bases). Germline V gives CDR1 KGHSH, CDR2 LQKENI. The CDR3 is made up of 16 amino acids. The V end lost 1 base, the J end lost 6 bases, and 16 bases lay between the germline ends.

The table lists this clone with a few counts. The chain is built from TRBV28 and TRBJ1-2; D unclear. The CDR3 spans 12 residues. V lost 5 bases, J lost 4 bases, and 8 bases lay in between. Germline CDR1 is MDHEN and CDR2 is SYDVKM. The chain's CDR3 is CASSLDFYGYTF. The CDR3 nucleotides are TGTGCCAGCAGTCTAGACTTCTATGGCTACACCTTC.

This clone was counted a few times. The chain couples TRBV29-1 to TRBJ1-1; no clear D gene. This CDR3 is 14 amino acids long. Trimming pared 2 bases from V and 0 bases from J, leaving 10 bases between. CDR1 SQVTM and CDR2 ANQGSEA come from the germline V gene. The CDR3 here is CSVESRSMNTEAFF. Written as DNA, the CDR3 is TGCAGCGTTGAAAGTCGGAGTATGAACACTGAAGCTTTCTTT.

This clone was seen a few times. J is TRBJ1-6 and V is TRBV4-1; D gene uncertain. Germline loops: CDR1 MGHRA, CDR2 YSYEKL. V was cut by 2 bases and J by 0 bases, with 8 bases left in between. The CDR3 is 16 residues long. The CDR3 loop reads CASSQNPGSYNSPLHF. The CDR3 DNA reads TGCGCCAGCAGCCAAAACCCGGGCTCCTATAATTCACCCCTCCACTTT.

This clone appeared a few times. The chain employs TRBV2 and TRBJ2-1, with 10 bases that match TRBD1. Germline trimming cut 7 bases from V and 7 bases from J; bases unmatched to any gene: 7. This CDR3 is built from 14 residues. Germline CDR1 is SNHLY and CDR2 is FYNNEI. CDR3 DNA sequence: TGTGCCAGCACCCGGGACAGGGGTGAAAATGAGCAGTTCTTC. Translating it yields CASTRDRGENEQFF.

This clone has more than one count but fewer than ten. The chain carries TRBV23-1 and TRBJ2-1; 7 nucleotides agree with TRBD1. TRBV23-1 is an ORF, and what it does is uncertain. V lost 4 bases to trimming and J lost 4 bases; unmatched junction nucleotides: 10. The CDR3 extends over 16 amino acids. CDR3 sequence (DNA): TGCGCCAGCAGTCTCGTCCCGGGACAGCGTTACAATGAGCAGTTCTTC. As protein: CASSLVPGQRYNEQFF.

The chain employs TRBV29-1 and TRBJ1-4; maybe TRBD1 (6 bases). Per the germline V gene, CDR1 is SQVTM and CDR2 is ANQGSEA. Trimming took 6 bases from V and 8 from J, leaving 16 bases between them. This CDR3 region has 13 residues. The CDR3 nucleotides read TGCAGCGTCACCCAACCCGACAGGGAAAAACTGTTTTTT. Protein sequence: CSVTQPDREKLFF.

The sample holds a few counts of this clone. The CDR3 here is CSAWFSQVQKNNQPQHF. For the CDR3, the DNA is TGCAGCGCGTGGTTTTCTCAAGTCCAGAAGAATAATCAGCCCCAGCATTTT. The V and J genes are TRBV29-1 and TRBJ1-5; D is unclear. The germline CDR1 and CDR2 sequences are SQVTM and ANQGSEA. The CDR3 is 17 amino acids. The ends were cut back, 7 bases at V and 4 bases at J, with 26 bases in the middle.

The chain couples TRBV25-1 to TRBJ2-7, with 8 bases identical to TRBD1. There are 14 residues in the CDR3. CDR1 MGHDK and CDR2 SYGVNS come from the germline V gene. Trimming cost V 7 bases and J 9 bases; bases outside gene matches: 14. The CDR3 is CASTTGEFGPGQYF. Here the CDR3 DNA reads TGTGCCAGCACGACAGGGGAGTTCGGCCCTGGGCAGTACTTC.

There are a few counts of this clone. The genes are TRBV5-6 and TRBJ2-7; maybe TRBD2 (5 bases). V was cut by 4 bases and J by 0 bases, with 5 bases left in between. CDR3 length: 12 residues. Per germline, CDR1 SGHDT and CDR2 YYEEEE. The CDR3 reads CASSRDSYEQYF. The CDR3 region has the DNA TGTGCCAGCAGCCGGGACTCCTACGAGCAGTACTTC.

This clone appeared a few times. This chain links TRBV11-2 with TRBJ2-7, with TRBD1 as a possible D gene (6 bases). CDR1 is SGHAT, CDR2 FQNNGV, per germline. V lost 1 base and J 6 bases, leaving 10 bases between the germline ends. The CDR3 runs 13 residues. The chain's CDR3 is CASSLGNRVEQYF. CDR3 sequence (DNA): TGTGCCAGCAGCTTAGGAAACAGGGTCGAGCAGTACTTC.

There are a few counts of this clone. The rearrangement links TRBV9 to TRBJ2-5, with 15 positions matching TRBD2. Losses at the gene ends were 3 bases for V and 2 bases for J; bases not matched to a gene: 2. The CDR3 consists of 16 residues. CDR1 and CDR2 (germline): SGDLS, YYNGEE. The CDR3 sequence is CASSAGTSGGQETQYF. CDR3 nucleotide sequence: TGTGCCAGCAGCGCGGGGACTAGCGGGGGGCAAGAGACCCAGTACTTC.

This clone has a handful of counts. The chain joins TRBV7-2 to TRBJ2-3; TRBD2 aligns across 9 bases. Trimming removed 6 bases from V and 4 bases from J; junction bases left unmatched: 8. Germline V CDR1 and CDR2: SGHTA, FQGNSA. This CDR3 contains 15 residues. Here the CDR3 DNA reads TGTGCCAGCAGTTTTAGCGGGAGTAGGCCAGATACGCAGTATTTT. Translation: CASSFSGSRPDTQYF.

There are a few counts of this clone. V usage is TRBV5-7 and J usage is TRBJ2-7; tentatively, D is TRBD2 (6 bases). TRBV5-7 has ORF status, its function being uncertain. This CDR3 comprises 12 residues. V lost 6 bases, J lost 11 bases, and 18 bases lay in between. CDR3 coding DNA: TGTGCCAGCATCCGGCCGGGGGAGAGGGAGTACTTC. Encoded protein: CASIRPGEREYF.

This clone appeared a few times. V and J are TRBV6-5 and TRBJ2-7, with TRBD1 matching 9 bases. After removal of 0 bases from V and 5 bases from J, the junction contained 8 bases not matched to a gene. The CDR3 totals 16 residues. Germline CDR1 and CDR2: MNHEY and SVGAGI. The chain's CDR3 is CASSYSINRGPDEQYF. As DNA, the CDR3 is TGTGCCAGCAGTTACTCGATAAACAGGGGGCCCGACGAGCAGTACTTC.

CDR3 sequence reads: CASHGTGGRYGYTF. The CDR3 DNA reads TGTGCCAGCCATGGGACAGGGGGGCGATATGGCTACACCTTC. This chain joins TRBV11-2 and TRBJ1-2; 11 bases line up with TRBD1. Germline V gene lookup returns CDR1 SGHAT and CDR2 FQNNGV. This CDR3 is built from 14 residues. Trimming removed 8 bases from V and 5 bases from J; junction bases left unmatched: 7.

V is TRBV5-6 and J is TRBJ2-1, with TRBD1 identical over 7 bases. This CDR3 spans 16 amino acids. J was trimmed by 0 bases and V by 1 base; bases with no gene match: 4. Looked up from germline, CDR1 is SGHDT and CDR2 is YYEEEE. The CDR3 loop is CASSLLGQSSYNEQFF. The CDR3 nucleotides read TGTGCCAGCAGCTTGTTGGGACAGAGCTCCTACAATGAGCAGTTCTTC. The entire variable domain, with the rest obtained from reference TRBV5-6 and TRBJ2-1, is as follows: DAGVTQSPTHLIKTRGQQVTLRCSPKSGHDTVSWYQQALGQGPQFIFQYYEEEERQRGNFPDRFSGHQFPNYSSELNVNALLLGDSALYLCASSLLGQSSYNEQFFGPGTRLTVL.

The table lists this clone with a few counts. The chain combines TRBV15 with TRBJ2-3, with D hard to call. Germline V gene sequence: CDR1 LNHNV, CDR2 YYDKDF (reference sequence). With 5 bases removed from V and 2 bases from J, the gap between germline ends came to 11 bases. This CDR3 has 14 amino acids. The CDR3 is CATSESGHTDTQYF. The CDR3 region has the DNA TGTGCCACCAGCGAAAGTGGCCACACAGATACGCAGTATTTT. Using reference TRBV15 and TRBJ2-3 for the parts outside the CDR3, the full variable domain is DAMVIQNPRYQVTQFGKPVTLSCSQTLNHNVMYWYQQKSSQAPKLLFHYYDKDFNNEADTPDNFQSRRPNTSFCFLDIRSPGLGDTAMYLCATSESGHTDTQYFGPGTRLTVL.

The chain uses TRBV30 and TRBJ2-1; 11 bases line up with TRBD2. Trimming took 3 bases from V and 4 from J; bases not matched to a gene: 2. The CDR3 covers 14 residues. Germline lookup yields CDR1 GTSNPN and CDR2 SVGIG (reference sequence). CDR3 residues: CAWRTSGRYNEQFF. Here the CDR3 DNA reads TGTGCCTGGAGAACTAGCGGGAGATACAATGAGCAGTTCTTC.

The CDR3, as DNA: TGTGCCAGTAGGACCGGGACTAGCGGGGGAACAGATACGCAGTATTTT. Its translation is CASRTGTSGGTDTQYF. The chain links TRBV19 to TRBJ2-3, with 14 bases aligning to TRBD2. The CDR3 is made up of 16 amino acids. Germline V CDR1 and CDR2: LNHDA, SQIVND (reference sequence). The V and J ends lost 6 bases and 3 bases, in that order; junction bases with no gene match: 5.

The chain uses TRBV7-3 and TRBJ1-6; D ambiguous. The germline CDR1 and CDR2 sequences are SGHTA and FQGTGA. V lost 2 bases, J lost 10 bases, and 15 bases lay in between. The CDR3 length is 15 residues. CDR3 region: CASSLSRASGSPLHF. The DNA for the CDR3 is TGTGCCAGCAGCTTATCGAGGGCTTCTGGGTCACCCCTCCACTTT. The complete variable domain, with remaining parts taken from reference TRBV7-3 and TRBJ1-6, reads GAGVSQTPSNKVTEKGKYVELRCDPISGHTALYWYRQSLGQGPEFLIYFQGTGAADDSGLPNDRFFAVRPEGSVSTLKIQRTERGDSAVYLCASSLSRASGSPLHFGNGTRLTVT.

There are a few counts of this clone. The chain employs TRBV4-2 and TRBJ2-7; 8 bases agree with TRBD1. Looked up from germline, CDR1 is LGHNA and CDR2 is YNFKEQ. V gave up 0 bases and J gave up 4 bases; unmatched junction bases: 8. The CDR3 consists of 16 residues. The CDR3 coding sequence is TGTGCCAGCAGCCAAGATCTGAGACAGGGGACTTACGAGCAGTACTTC. Translated: CASSQDLRQGTYEQYF.

The chain joins TRBV4-1 to TRBJ2-2; TRBD2 aligns across 7 bases. Per germline, CDR1 MGHRA and CDR2 YSYEKL. Trimming took 3 bases from V and 6 from J; bases not matched to a gene: 7. This CDR3 is built from 15 residues. CDR3 sequence (DNA): TGCGCCAGCAGCCACGGATCGGGGGGTTCCGGGGAGCTGTTTTTT. It is translated as CASSHGSGGSGELFF.